The 14 T cell receptor beta chains below all came from one sample that was sequenced in a study of CD8 T cells in Susac syndrome. It was with random hexamers that about 0.45 to 1 ug RNA was reverse transcribed. Via MiXCR, TCRdb re-called the immunoSEQ multiplex PCR reads, giving one row per CDR3 protein. The sample lists some 150,000 distinct CDR3 sequences, roughly 96% occurring once. The sequencing sample was made of CD8+ T cells from PBMCs. These receptors originate from a human donor with multiple sclerosis.

This sequence joins TRBV29-1 and TRBJ1-1; perhaps TRBD1 as D (5 bases). V lost 7 bases and J lost 6, with 18 bases in between. The CDR3 spans 13 residues. The germline CDR1 and CDR2 sequences are SQVTM and ANQGSEA. CDR3 region: CSAVGGKGPEAFF. As DNA, the CDR3 is TGCAGCGCCGTGGGGGGGAAGGGGCCTGAAGCTTTCTTT.

The chain recombines TRBV12-3 or TRBV12-4 with TRBJ2-1, with D uncertain. The V and J ends lost 2 bases and 10 bases respectively, with 3 bases between them. The CDR3 runs to 10 residues. CDR3 sequence reads: CASSLIEQFF. The CDR3, as DNA: TGTGCCAGCAGTTTAATAGAGCAGTTCTTC.

The rearrangement joins TRBV2 to TRBJ2-5; 7 bases are a match to TRBD1. The CDR3 has 12 amino acids. CDR1 is SNHLY, CDR2 FYNNEI, per germline. J gave up 8 bases and V 7 bases, and 7 bases lay outside the gene matches. The CDR3 is CASTTDRLTQYF. The CDR3 nucleotides are TGTGCCAGCACTACGGACAGGTTAACCCAGTACTTC.

The chain recombines TRBV30 with TRBJ1-5; the match to TRBD1 covers 11 bases. This CDR3 is 15 amino acids long. Germline lookup yields CDR1 GTSNPN and CDR2 SVGIG (reference sequence). V dropped 0 bases and J dropped 6; count of bases not matched to a gene: 4. The DNA for the CDR3 is TGTGCCTGGAGTGTTCGGACAGGGGGCGTTCAGCCCCAGCATTTT. Protein sequence: CAWSVRTGGVQPQHF.

This chain joins TRBV6-5 and TRBJ1-1; D unresolved. The germline gives CDR1 MNHEY, CDR2 SVGAGI. V shed 7 bases and J shed 0 bases, with 12 bases lying between them. This CDR3 comprises 14 residues. The CDR3 protein is CASTSGSLNTEAFF. As DNA, the CDR3 is TGTGCCAGCACCTCGGGGAGCCTGAACACTGAAGCTTTCTTT.

The rearrangement links TRBV19 to TRBJ2-7, with a tentative D call TRBD1 (6 bases). The CDR3 runs to 13 residues. The V end was cut by 5 bases, the J end by 3 bases, with 11 bases between. The germline V gene has CDR1 LNHDA and CDR2 SQIVND (reference sequence). The DNA of the CDR3 is TGTGCCAGTAGTGTGACAGGCAACTACGAGCAGTACTTC. It encodes CASSVTGNYEQYF.

This chain joins TRBV15 and TRBJ1-5, with D perhaps TRBD1 (5 bases). This CDR3 is 17 amino acids long. Trimming cost V 0 bases and J 3 bases, with 15 bases left between them. Germline CDR1 and CDR2: LNHNV and YYDKDF (reference sequence). The chain's CDR3 is CATSRDYGGTNNQPQHF. The CDR3 DNA sequence: TGTGCCACCAGCAGAGATTATGGAGGGACTAACAATCAGCCCCAGCATTTT. Supplemented by reference TRBV15 and TRBJ1-5, the full variable domain reads DAMVIQNPRYQVTQFGKPVTLSCSQTLNHNVMYWYQQKSSQAPKLLFHYYDKDFNNEADTPDNFQSRRPNTSFCFLDIRSPGLGDTAMYLCATSRDYGGTNNQPQHFGDGTRLSIL.

This rearrangement joins TRBV6-2 or TRBV6-3 to TRBJ1-1; possibly TRBD1 for D (5 bases). Germline-derived CDR1 and CDR2 are MNHEY and SVGEGT. V was trimmed by 6 bases and J by 7 bases, leaving 6 bases between them. The CDR3 has 10 residues. The CDR3 sequence: CASRGDEAFF. The DNA for the CDR3 is TGTGCCAGCAGGGGGGATGAAGCTTTCTTT.

A single count supports this clonotype. This CDR3 reads CASGQSSYNEQFF. Here the CDR3 DNA reads TGTGCTAGTGGTCAGAGCTCCTACAATGAGCAGTTCTTC. The J gene is TRBJ2-1, the V gene TRBV12-5; unclear D gene. Looked up from germline, CDR1 is LGHNT and CDR2 is FRNRAP. V dropped 5 bases and J dropped 0 bases, with 5 bases sitting between them. The CDR3 runs to 13 residues.

This chain links TRBV27 with TRBJ2-1, with a tentative D call TRBD1 (6 bases). Germline V lookup: CDR1 MNHEY, CDR2 SMNVEV (reference sequence). This CDR3 region has 13 residues. V dropped 2 bases and J dropped 9 bases, with 11 bases sitting between them. CDR3 bases: TGTGCCAGCAGTTTAGGGGGCTCCGGTGAGCAGTTCTTC. It codes for CASSLGGSGEQFF.

The CDR3 spells CASSPQGGGGHSTTTQYF. CDR3 bases: TGTGCCAGCAGCCCACAGGGTGGGGGGGGCCACAGCACTACGACCCAGTACTTC. The chain links TRBV5-4 to TRBJ2-5, with D possibly matching TRBD2 (7 bases). In germline, CDR1 is SGHNT, CDR2 YYREEE (reference sequence). V dropped 4 bases and J dropped 7 bases, with 29 bases sitting between them. The CDR3 contains 18 residues.

The chain carries TRBV30 and TRBJ2-1; no clear D gene. Between the trimmed V and J ends, which lost 4 bases and 5 bases, there was a span of 9 bases. CDR1 and CDR2 from the germline V gene are GTSNPN and SVGIG (reference sequence). CDR3 length: 12 residues. The CDR3 protein is CAWTSGDNEQFF. DNA for the CDR3: TGTGCCTGGACCTCCGGTGACAATGAGCAGTTCTTC.

The rearrangement links TRBV14 to TRBJ1-1; TRBD1 agrees at 8 bases. Germline V gives CDR1 SGHDN, CDR2 FVKESK. This CDR3 contains 15 residues. Trimming took 6 bases from V and 0 from J; bases not matched to a gene: 6. This chain's CDR3 is CASSQWTGMNTEAFF. Written as DNA, the CDR3 is TGTGCCAGCAGTCAATGGACAGGGATGAACACTGAAGCTTTCTTT.

The gene calls are TRBV3-1 and TRBJ2-3, with D uncertain. V was trimmed by 4 bases and J by 0 bases, leaving 8 bases between them. Germline V gives CDR1 LGHDT, CDR2 YNNKEL (reference sequence). CDR3 length: 14 residues. CDR3 sequence: CASSPLTSTDTQYF. Here the CDR3 DNA reads TGTGCCAGCAGCCCGTTGACTAGCACAGATACGCAGTATTTT.